This T cell receptor beta chain was recorded in a study of shared clonotypes between healthy human individuals (dated by TCRdb to about 2020). About the investigation overall: Three men and a couple of women, aged 18 to 49 years, made up the cohort. Blood TCR repertoires of five healthy adults were deeply sequenced to estimate repertoire size and the extent of clonotype sharing between individuals. Per donor, leukapheresis produced somewhere between about 0.85 and 9.5 billion PBMCs. Different laboratories and diverse techniques were used to prepare libraries and sequence TCR repertoires, to increase sequencing depth and limit assay-specific biases. Per donor, three plates each were used for CD4 naive and CD4 memory, two for CD8 naive, and one for CD8 memory.

Regarding this clone: Its antigen is currently not known. No clone much larger than this one lies a single base away; base qualities are absent.

The paper's findings and limits, for the study overall: Approximately 5% of naive CD4, 3.5% of naive CD8, around 2.3% of memory CD4, and about 0.4% of memory CD8 clonotypes were shared across four donors. Sampling was restricted to blood, and TCR repertoires in tissue are likely to differ from TCR repertoires in blood. Pairwise subsampling indicated that sequencing depth was expected to affect the degree of clonotype sharing among donors. Because the study included only a small number of donors, the genetic and exposure-history diversity represented was limited. Even with the large sequencing depth, rarefaction of the sorted-subset datasets indicated that sequencing was incomplete. Naive subsets generally had larger estimated clonotype richness than memory subsets did. Compared with non-shared clonotypes, the clonotypes found in all four sorted-subset donors had higher generation probabilities.

In the germline V gene (reference sequence), CDR1 corresponds to DFQATT and CDR2 to SNEGSKA. From the cysteine through the phenylalanine, the CDR3 covers 10 amino acids. The entry retains the CDR3 DNA only, 30 bases that are in frame from base 1. Using the deep immunoSEQ assay, multiplex PCR amplified TCR CDR3 regions from genomic DNA. Genomic DNA extracted from each cell subset was distributed evenly over all wells of several immunoSEQ 96-well plates, and each plate served as one replicate. For sorted subsets, each replicate PCR was loaded with 200 ng genomic DNA, equivalent to 30,000 or so T cell genomes. Purified libraries were quantified with a Qubit 3.0 fluorometer, sized on a Bioanalyzer 2100, and re-quantified with the KAPA Library Quantification kit. Every immunoSEQ 96-well plate was sequenced on a dedicated single-read 150-cycle Illumina NextSeq 550 flow cell. Processing in the source paper ran as follows. Because the immunoSEQ output included only junctional sequences and no quality scores, the filtering could not be the same as the filtering used for full-length reads. Sequences were annotated with PyIR, a Python wrapper for IgBLAST v1.9, using IMGT germline references to assign V/J genes and CDR3. Any read was removed if the V/J assignment was weak (E-value above 1e-6), the CDR3 was missing, or the read contained stop codons, out-of-frame junctions, or ambiguous translated residues. A V3J clonotype was defined by an identical inferred V gene, J gene, and CDR3 amino acid sequence. To compute the percentage overlap between repertoires, the number of shared unique clonotypes was divided by the size of the smaller repertoire. Repertoire richness was assessed with RTK rarefaction, the Chao1 estimator, and Recon v2.1 estimates of unobserved clonotypes. OLGA was used to compute generation probabilities for all TCRbeta clonotypes that the gDNA method yielded from several donors. The immuneACCESS repertoire file appears here via TCRdb, limited to in-frame rearrangements. These files lack a portion of the clones; in checked studies, under half of the deficit traces to unresolved V genes, and the cause of the others is not known. V and J calls and clone size come straight from that table; D and trimming were deduced from the DNA. This sample is represented by approximately 320,000 clones; around 90% of them were singletons. The top ten clonotypes cover 16% of the sample.

Healthy HIV-negative adults with no recently reported acute infections or vaccinations were included as donors. Every donor was a Caucasian adult residing in Nashville, Tennessee, USA. CD8 memory samples combined magnetically selected CD45RO+ cells with CCR7-negative CD45RA+ effector memory (TemRA) cells. Blood was obtained by leukapheresis, after which PBMCs were separated by Ficoll-Histopaque density gradient centrifugation and cryopreserved in liquid nitrogen vapor phase. Purity and quantity of every magnetically sorted T cell population were checked by analytical flow cytometry. Each sorted fraction had its genomic DNA isolated and then quantified by UV absorbance on a Nanodrop 2000c.

The sequence came from a young man in good health. The sample was memory CD8+ T cells sorted from blood. The cell subset or site label for this specimen denotes: CD45RO+ cells pooled with CCR7-negative TemRA cells. The chain is encoded by TRBV20-1 joined to TRBJ2-1, with no D gene named confidently. The DNA is TGCACCGCCGGAGAGCGTGAGCAGTTCTTC. Its coded protein is CTAGEREQFF.